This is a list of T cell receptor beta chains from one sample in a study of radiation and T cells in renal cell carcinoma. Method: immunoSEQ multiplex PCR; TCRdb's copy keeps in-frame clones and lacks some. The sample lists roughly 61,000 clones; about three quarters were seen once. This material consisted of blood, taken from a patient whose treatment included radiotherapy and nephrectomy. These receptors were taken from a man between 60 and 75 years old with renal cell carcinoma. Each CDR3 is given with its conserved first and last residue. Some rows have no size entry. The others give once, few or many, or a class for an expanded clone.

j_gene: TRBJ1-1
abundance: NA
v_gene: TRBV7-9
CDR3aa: CASSGQGNTEAFF

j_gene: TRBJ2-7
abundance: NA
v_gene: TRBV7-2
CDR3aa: CASSLGSTGKLVEQYF

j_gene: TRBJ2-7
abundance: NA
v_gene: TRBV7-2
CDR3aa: CASSLFQGSEQYF

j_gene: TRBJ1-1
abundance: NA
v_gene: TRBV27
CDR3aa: CASSFTGETEAFF

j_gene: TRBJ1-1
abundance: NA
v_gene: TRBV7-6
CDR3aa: CASRQLNTEAFF

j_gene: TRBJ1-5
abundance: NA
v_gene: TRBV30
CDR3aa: CAWSVAGSNQPQHF

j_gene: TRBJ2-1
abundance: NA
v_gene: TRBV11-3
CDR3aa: CASSLVPDEQFF

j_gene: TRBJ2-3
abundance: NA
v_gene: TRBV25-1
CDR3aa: CASSGGTGALDTQYF

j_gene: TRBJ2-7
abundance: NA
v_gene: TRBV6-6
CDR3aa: CASSSQGQSYEQYF

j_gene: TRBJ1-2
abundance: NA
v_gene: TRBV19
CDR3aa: CASSESGDSGYGYTF

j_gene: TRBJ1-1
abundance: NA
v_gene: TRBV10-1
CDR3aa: CASSESSALGTEAFF

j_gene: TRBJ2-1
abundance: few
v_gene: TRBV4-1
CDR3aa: CASSQTGYEQFF

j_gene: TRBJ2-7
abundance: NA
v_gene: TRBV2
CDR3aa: CASRFTVTYEQYF

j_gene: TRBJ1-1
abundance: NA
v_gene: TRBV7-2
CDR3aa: CASSLRPRDTEAFF

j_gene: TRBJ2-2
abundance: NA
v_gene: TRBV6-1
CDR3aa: CASSESRGDTGELFF

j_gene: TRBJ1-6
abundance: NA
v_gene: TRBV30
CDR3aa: CAWNEETGPSSYNSPLHF

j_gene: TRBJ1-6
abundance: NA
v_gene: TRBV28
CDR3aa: CASSLGRSFTLHF

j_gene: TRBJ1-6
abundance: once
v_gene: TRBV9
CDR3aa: CASSHLEGPDSPLHF

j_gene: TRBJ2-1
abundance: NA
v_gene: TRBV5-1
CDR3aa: CASSLEGVLGEQFF

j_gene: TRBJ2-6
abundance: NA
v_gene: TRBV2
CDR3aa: CASSEGVSGANVLTF

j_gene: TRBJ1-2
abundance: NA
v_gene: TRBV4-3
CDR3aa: CASSQDRGADYGYTF

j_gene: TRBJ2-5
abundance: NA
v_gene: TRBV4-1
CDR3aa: CASSQDPAGETQYF

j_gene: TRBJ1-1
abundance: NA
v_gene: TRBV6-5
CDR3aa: CASSYLGGEGDTEAFF

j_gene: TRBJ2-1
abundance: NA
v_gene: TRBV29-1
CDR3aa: CSVGKETSTWNYNEQFF

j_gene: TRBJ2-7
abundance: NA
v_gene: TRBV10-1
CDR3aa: CASSEPGGYEQYF